These 24 T cell receptor beta chains were all obtained from the same sample, sequenced in a study of cytomegalovirus exposure and HLA in healthy donors. Amplification used 60 Vbeta primers and 13 Jbeta primers. The assay was immunoSEQ multiplex PCR, and TCRdb's table has in-frame clones only and misses some. The sample comprises about 160,000 clones, over 70% of which are singletons, and 8% to 10% rests with the top ten. The sequencing sample was made of PBMCs. These receptors originate from a man aged 18 to 35 in good health and CMV-seropositive.

Regarding this clone: Germline and junction disagree at one end, which may indicate a read error. This chain links TRBV4-3 with TRBJ1-2; a possible D gene is TRBD1 (6 bases). Germline-derived CDR1 and CDR2 are LGHNA and YSLEER. The CDR3 loop spans 17 amino acids. CDR3: CASSQDNYRALDYVYTF. In nucleotides, the CDR3 is TGCGCCAGCAGCCAAGATAACTACAGGGCGCTGGATTATGTCTACACCTTC.

The gene calls are TRBV10-3 and TRBJ2-7; D unclear. The CDR3 is made up of 12 amino acids. The V gene lost 3 bases and the J gene lost 5 bases, with 8 bases spanning the gap. Germline lookup yields CDR1 ENHRY and CDR2 SYGVKD. Written as DNA, the CDR3 is TGTGCCATCAGTGAATCCAGAAACGAGCAGTACTTC. This sequence encodes CAISESRNEQYF.

This sequence joins TRBV7-2 and TRBJ2-3, with 7 nucleotides matching TRBD2. CDR3 length equals 13 residues. Losses at the gene ends were 5 bases for V and 6 bases for J; bases not matched to a gene: 5. Germline V gene data show CDR1 as SGHTA and CDR2 as FQGNSA. The CDR3: CASSLLRGDTQYF. In DNA, the CDR3 is TGTGCCAGCAGCCTTTTGCGGGGGGATACGCAGTATTTT.

The V and J genes are TRBV6-1 and TRBJ1-1; D uncertain. Germline V lookup: CDR1 MNHNS, CDR2 SASEGT. V shed 10 bases and J shed 4 bases, with 16 bases lying between them. CDR3 length equals 13 residues. This CDR3 reads CATEGSRGTEAFF. DNA for the CDR3: TGTGCCACGGAAGGGAGTCGCGGCACTGAAGCTTTCTTT.

This chain uses TRBV19 with TRBJ2-5, with 7 bases fitting TRBD2. CDR3 length: 15 amino acids. The ends lost 0 bases at V and 5 bases at J; junction bases unmatched: 6. Germline loops: CDR1 LNHDA, CDR2 SQIVND (reference sequence). The CDR3 reads CASSIETSSWETQYF. CDR3 coding DNA: TGTGCCAGTAGTATAGAGACTAGCTCGTGGGAGACCCAGTACTTC.

V usage is TRBV30 and J usage is TRBJ1-3; 9 nucleotides align to TRBD1. CDR1 GTSNPN and CDR2 SVGIG come from the germline V gene (reference sequence). The CDR3 is made up of 13 amino acids. With 5 bases clipped from V and 1 base from J, the junction kept 0 bases outside the gene matches. The CDR3 region is CAWGTGSGNTIYF. CDR3 coding DNA: TGTGCCTGGGGGACAGGGTCTGGAAACACCATATATTTT.

This chain uses TRBV10-3 with TRBJ1-2; D call uncertain. This CDR3 region has 12 residues. CDR1 and CDR2 from the germline V gene are ENHRY and SYGVKD. V was clipped by 10 bases and J by 0 bases, with 9 bases between them. The CDR3 is CATHSTNYGYTF. The CDR3 DNA is TGTGCCACCCACAGTACTAACTATGGCTACACCTTC.

The V call is TRBV27, the J call TRBJ2-5; the D is unclear. Germline lookup yields CDR1 MNHEY and CDR2 SMNVEV (reference sequence). This CDR3 has 13 amino acids. The V end was cut by 5 bases, the J end by 2 bases, with 9 bases between. CDR3 region: CASSPRWQETQYF. The CDR3 DNA reads TGTGCCAGCAGTCCTCGGTGGCAAGAGACCCAGTACTTC.

J is TRBJ1-2 and V is TRBV19, with 7 nucleotides matching TRBD1. Looked up from germline, CDR1 is LNHDA and CDR2 is SQIVND (reference sequence). The V and J ends lost 2 bases and 3 bases, in that order; junction bases with no gene match: 0. The CDR3 totals 13 residues. CDR3 nucleotide sequence: TGTGCCAGTAGTATACAGGGGGACTATGGCTACACCTTC. Its translation is CASSIQGDYGYTF. Full variable domain (missing parts from reference TRBV19 and TRBJ1-2): DGGITQSPKYLFRKEGQNVTLSCEQNLNHDAMYWYRQDPGQGLRLIYYSQIVNDFQKGDIAEGYSVSREKKESFPLTVTSAQKNPTAFYLCASSIQGDYGYTFGSGTRLTVV.

The chain couples TRBV30 to TRBJ1-2; D is uncertain. This CDR3 has 13 residues. The V gene's germline CDR1 is GTSNPN and CDR2 SVGIG (reference sequence). V was trimmed by 2 bases and J by 4 bases, leaving 11 bases between them. The CDR3 spells CAWSPGSGYGYTF. The CDR3, as DNA: TGTGCCTGGAGTCCGGGGTCGGGCTATGGCTACACCTTC.

The chain joins TRBV5-4 to TRBJ1-1; possible D gene TRBD1, 6 bases. Germline values: CDR1 SGHNT, CDR2 YYREEE (reference sequence). The CDR3 extends over 16 amino acids. The V end was cut by 0 bases, the J end by 3 bases, with 15 bases between. CDR3 in amino acids: CASSLGQGRGDTEAFF. For the CDR3, the DNA is TGTGCCAGCAGCTTGGGGCAGGGGAGGGGGGACACTGAAGCTTTCTTT.

The rearrangement links TRBV5-1 to TRBJ2-2; 14 bases line up with TRBD2. The V gene end was trimmed by 3 bases and the J gene end by 4 bases; junction bases not matched to a gene: 8. Germline V gives CDR1 SGHRS, CDR2 YFSETQ. The CDR3 is 18 amino acids. The CDR3 protein is CASSSMTSGGAVTGELFF. Written as DNA, the CDR3 is TGCGCCAGCAGCTCGATGACTAGCGGGGGGGCCGTCACCGGGGAGCTGTTTTTT.

The chain links TRBV18 to TRBJ2-2; 8 positions agree with TRBD2. Per germline, CDR1 KGHSH and CDR2 LQKENI. This CDR3 has 16 amino acids. With 2 bases clipped from V and 3 bases from J, the junction kept 5 bases outside the gene matches. DNA for the CDR3: TGTGCCAGCTCACCAATTGCGGGGGGCGACACCGGGGAGCTGTTTTTT. Translation gives CASSPIAGGDTGELFF.

The sample holds a few counts of this clone. V usage is TRBV5-1 and J usage is TRBJ1-4, with 10 bases matching TRBD1. CDR3 length: 14 residues. Looked up from germline, CDR1 is SGHRS and CDR2 is YFSETQ. V was clipped by 5 bases and J by 8 bases; unmatched bases: 6. DNA of the CDR3: TGCGCCAGCAGGACCGGGACAGGGGTCGAAAAACTGTTTTTT. Translating gives CASRTGTGVEKLFF.

The chain employs TRBV7-8 and TRBJ2-7, with TRBD1 matching 8 bases. Germline CDR1 and CDR2: SGHVS and FQNEAQ. The CDR3 has 15 amino acids. Germline trimming cut 5 bases from V and 2 bases from J; bases unmatched to any gene: 8. CDR3: CASSISGTGAYEQYF. For the CDR3, the DNA is TGTGCCAGCAGCATATCCGGGACAGGTGCCTACGAGCAGTACTTC.

Regarding this clone: The junction and the germline gene differ at one end; a read error may be behind it. The chain employs TRBV4-1 and TRBJ2-1; D unclear. Germline V gives CDR1 MGHRA, CDR2 YSYEKL. CDR3 size: 15 residues. This chain's CDR3 is CASSQGLYPYTEQFF. CDR3 coding DNA: TGCGCCAGCAGCCAAGGCTTGTATCCGTACACTGAGCAGTTCTTC.

This sequence joins TRBV5-1 and TRBJ1-1, with D perhaps matching TRBD1 (6 bases). This CDR3 comprises 15 residues. The germline V gene encodes CDR1 SGHRS and CDR2 YFSETQ. Trimming shortened V by 4 bases and J by 0 bases, and 13 bases separated the two germline ends. The chain's CDR3 is CASSPRTDMNTEAFF. The CDR3, as DNA: TGCGCCAGCAGCCCCCGGACAGATATGAACACTGAAGCTTTCTTT.

The CDR3 DNA sequence: TGTGCCAGCAGTTTAAGGGGCCGGCTGATGGGGCAGTACTTC. This gives the protein CASSLRGRLMGQYF. This rearrangement joins TRBV28 to TRBJ2-7, with D tentatively TRBD1 (5 bases). V was shortened by 2 bases and J by 9 bases, with 17 bases between the two germline ends. Germline V lookup: CDR1 MDHEN, CDR2 SYDVKM. The CDR3 is 14 amino acids.

The rearrangement uses TRBV7-8 and TRBJ2-6; 8 positions agree with TRBD1. The CDR3 loop spans 19 amino acids. Germline-derived CDR1 and CDR2 are SGHVS and FQNEAQ. V was clipped by 0 bases and J by 1 base; unmatched bases: 8. The CDR3 spells CASSLATGEVGSGANVLTF. Here the CDR3 DNA reads TGTGCCAGCAGCTTAGCGACAGGGGAAGTCGGGTCTGGGGCCAACGTCCTGACTTTC.

The chain uses TRBV6-6 and TRBJ2-7, with D possibly being TRBD1 (6 bases). CDR3 length: 15 amino acids. Germline CDR1 and CDR2: MNHNY and SVGAGI (reference sequence). V was clipped by 2 bases and J by 2 bases, with 13 bases between them. In nucleotides, the CDR3 is TGTGCCAGCAGTTACGGGGGCCAAAGTGCCTACGAGCAGTACTTC. Its protein is CASSYGGQSAYEQYF.

The J gene is TRBJ2-2, the V gene TRBV16; tentative D call: TRBD2 (5 bases). CDR3 length: 13 amino acids. CDR1 is KGHSY and CDR2 is FQNENV in the germline V gene. The ends were cut back, 4 bases at V and 5 bases at J, with 8 bases in the middle. The CDR3 reads CASSPTTTGELFF. CDR3 DNA: TGTGCCAGCAGCCCGACTACTACCGGGGAGCTGTTTTTT. Full variable domain (outside the CDR3, taken from reference TRBV16 and TRBJ2-2): GEEVAQTPKHLVRGEGQKAKLYCAPIKGHSYVFWYQQVLKNEFKFLISFQNENVFDETGMPKERFSAKCLPNSPCSLEIQATKLEDSAVYFCASSPTTTGELFFGEGSRLTVL.

This rearrangement joins TRBV19 to TRBJ2-7; TRBD1 aligns across 8 bases. Germline V gene sequence: CDR1 LNHDA, CDR2 SQIVND (reference sequence). The V segment lost 6 bases and the J segment 3 bases; nucleotides outside the gene matches: 13. The CDR3 has 16 residues. CDR3 bases: TGTGCCAGTAGCAAAGCTAGCAGTGGGACAGGCTACGAGCAGTACTTC. It encodes CASSKASSGTGYEQYF.

The CDR3 sequence: CASSSSGLQPQHF. The CDR3 bases are TGTGCCAGCAGTTCTTCAGGGTTGCAGCCCCAGCATTTT. The chain uses TRBV6-6 and TRBJ1-5; D is possibly TRBD1 (5 bases). Germline assignment: CDR1 MNHNY and CDR2 SVGAGI (reference sequence). V dropped 4 bases and J dropped 7 bases, with 11 bases sitting between them. The CDR3 covers 13 residues.

This clone showed up just a few times. The genes are TRBV10-3 and TRBJ1-1; no definite D call. Germline CDR1 reads ENHRY; CDR2 reads SYGVKD. The V end was cut by 2 bases, the J end by 2 bases, with 6 bases between. CDR3 length: 13 amino acids. The CDR3 bases are TGTGCCATCAGTGAGGAGATAAACACTGAAGCTTTCTTT. Protein: CAISEEINTEAFF.